This is a list of T cell receptor beta chains from one sample in a study of blood T cell repertoires in COVID-19. TCRdb keeps only in-frame clones here, not all; method: immunoSEQ multiplex PCR. The profile shows approximately 72,000 clones, over 65% of them singletons. Sequenced material: peripheral blood. These receptors all come from a woman of 80 years or more with acute or convalescent COVID-19. The CDR3 runs from the conserved cysteine through the conserved F or W. Fields, in order: D gene, clone size, J gene, V gene, CDR3 protein, CDR3 DNA. The D gene is left open where the match is weak. Clone size is stated in some rows and not others, as once, few, many or a class when expanded.

>.|.|TRBJ2-1|TRBV3-1/TRBV3-2
CASSQAVNEQFF
TGTGCCAGCAGCCAAGCCGTCAATGAGCAGTTCTTC
>.|.|TRBJ2-5|TRBV2
CASSSLLEETQYF
TGTGCCAGCAGTTCCCTTCTTGAGGAGACCCAGTACTTC
>.|.|TRBJ2-6|TRBV29-1
CSVDSSGANVLTF
TGCAGCGTCGACAGCTCTGGGGCCAACGTCCTGACTTTC
>.|.|TRBJ2-3|TRBV3-1/TRBV3-2
CASSQGLTATDTQYF
TGTGCCAGCAGCCAAGGACTGACAGCGACAGATACGCAGTATTTT
>TRBD2|.|TRBJ2-1|TRBV6-6
CASSHTSGGSSYNEQFF
TGTGCCAGCAGTCACACTAGCGGGGGGAGCTCCTACAATGAGCAGTTCTTC
>.|.|TRBJ1-1|TRBV5-8
CASSPYRENTEAFF
TGTGCCAGCAGTCCCTACAGGGAGAACACTGAAGCTTTCTTT
>.|.|TRBJ1-2|TRBV28
CASSDRTSYGYTF
TGTGCCAGCAGCGACAGGACTTCCTATGGCTACACCTTC
>.|.|TRBJ2-1|TRBV9
CASSGLSSAGEQFF
TGTGCCAGCAGCGGGTTATCTAGCGCCGGTGAGCAGTTCTTC
>.|.|TRBJ2-7|TRBV5-5
CASSLVVTGGWTSYEQYF
TGTGCCAGCAGCTTGGTGGTGACAGGTGGCTGGACATCCTACGAGCAGTACTTC
>TRBD1|.|TRBJ1-1|TRBV11-3
CASSWDSKAEAFF
TGTGCCAGCAGTTGGGACAGCAAAGCTGAAGCTTTCTTT
>TRBD1|.|TRBJ1-4|TRBV30
CAWSRTGGGKLFF
TGTGCCTGGAGTCGGACAGGTGGCGGAAAACTGTTTTTT
>.|.|TRBJ2-7|TRBV12-3/TRBV12-4
CASSPDRFKEQYF
TGTGCCAGCAGCCCCGACAGGTTTAAAGAGCAGTACTTC
>.|.|TRBJ2-3|TRBV10-3
CAISVGGKLTDTQYF
TGTGCCATCAGTGTTGGGGGGAAGTTGACAGATACGCAGTATTTT
>TRBD2|.|TRBJ2-7|TRBV18
CASSPGGLYEQYF
TGTGCCAGCTCCCCTGGGGGACTATACGAGCAGTACTTC
>TRBD2|.|TRBJ2-3|TRBV3-1/TRBV3-2
CASSRLAGGSTDTQYF
TGTGCCAGCAGCCGACTAGCGGGGGGGTCAACAGATACGCAGTATTTT
>TRBD1|.|TRBJ1-1|TRBV11-3
CASSLMTGPFTEAFF
TGTGCCAGCAGCTTAATGACAGGGCCGTTCACTGAAGCTTTCTTT
>TRBD2|.|TRBJ2-3|TRBV27
CASSWGGSLTDTQYF
TGTGCCAGCAGCTGGGGCGGGAGCCTAACAGATACGCAGTATTTT
>TRBD2|few|TRBJ2-3|TRBV5-1
CASSLGLAGSTDTQYF
TGCGCCAGCAGCTTGGGACTAGCGGGGTCCACAGATACGCAGTATTTT
>TRBD2|.|TRBJ2-1|TRBV5-1
CASSLTMRGANEQFF
TGCGCCAGCAGCCTAACGATGCGGGGGGCGAATGAGCAGTTCTTC
>.|.|TRBJ2-1|TRBV9
CASSVAMNEQFF
TGTGCCAGCAGCGTAGCTATGAATGAGCAGTTCTTC
>.|.|TRBJ1-1|TRBV27
CASSSKGNSLTPEAFF
TGTGCCAGCAGTTCAAAGGGGAACAGCCTTACCCCTGAAGCTTTCTTT
>TRBD2|.|TRBJ2-5|TRBV11-3
CASRKSGGEETQYF
TGTGCCAGCAGGAAGTCGGGAGGGGAAGAGACCCAGTACTTC
>TRBD1|.|TRBJ2-5|TRBV5-6
CASSVPGTGGAGFGETQYF
TGTGCCAGCAGCGTACCCGGGACAGGGGGCGCTGGTTTTGGAGAGACCCAGTACTTC
>.|.|TRBJ1-5|TRBV19
CASSITGFSNQPQHF
TGTGCCAGTAGTATTACAGGATTTAGCAATCAGCCCCAGCATTTT
>TRBD1|.|TRBJ2-1|TRBV6-1
CASSEAPGTGSEQFF
TGTGCCAGCAGTGAGGCCCCCGGGACAGGGTCCGAGCAGTTCTTC
>TRBD1|.|TRBJ2-7|TRBV7-2
CASSSLDRGIYEQYF
TGTGCCAGCAGTTCATTGGACAGGGGGATCTACGAGCAGTACTTC
>TRBD2|.|TRBJ2-1|TRBV14
CASSQDVRAGGNNEQFF
TGTGCCAGCAGCCAAGACGTTCGAGCGGGGGGGAACAATGAGCAGTTCTTC